One sample yielded the 14 T cell receptor beta chains listed below, sequenced in a study of vaccination and CD4 T cells after COVID-19. The treatment is: approximately 9-day PBMC culture with coronavirus spike peptide pools or control peptides (ViraFEST assay). Ahead of the COVID-19 pandemic (2011-2018), the CD4+ T cells of the unexposed donor were collected. An Oncomine TCR Beta short-read assay was used to sequence the DNA from cultured CD4+ T cells. TCRdb used MiXCR to reprocess the PCR reads, holding one entry per CDR3 protein. Altogether 7,000 to 9,500 distinct CDR3 sequences are present, 35% being singletons, with the ten largest covering about 30%. These receptors' antigens are unknown. Sequenced: CD4+ T cells from blood, cultured in vitro. These receptors all stem from a human donor in good health.

This clonotype was seen a few times. The genes are TRBV30 and TRBJ1-5; 7 bases agree with TRBD1. Trimming at V came to 1 base and at J to 6 bases, leaving 3 bases not matched to a gene. Germline V gene data show CDR1 as GTSNPN and CDR2 as SVGIG (reference sequence). The CDR3 runs to 13 residues. CDR3 nucleotides: TGTGCCTGGAGTGGGGACAGCCTTCAGCCCCAGCATTTT. This translates into CAWSGDSLQPQHF.

This chain uses TRBV19 with TRBJ1-5, with TRBD1 identical over 9 bases. The CDR3 spans 14 residues. Germline CDR1 is LNHDA and CDR2 is SQIVND (reference sequence). After removal of 8 bases from V and 6 bases from J, the junction contained 8 bases not matched to a gene. CDR3 DNA: TGTGCCAGTCGAAGGACAGGGGACACTCAGCCCCAGCATTTT. Its protein is CASRRTGDTQPQHF.

This clonotype was found a few times. The chain uses TRBV20-1 and TRBJ2-7; D is undetermined. The V gene's germline CDR1 is DFQATT and CDR2 SNEGSKA (reference sequence). V gave up 0 bases and J gave up 5 bases, with 20 bases separating them. The CDR3 loop spans 16 amino acids. The CDR3 coding sequence is TGCAGTGCTAGAGATTTGAGTGGCGGCCCTCAGGACGAGCAGTACTTC. Translated: CSARDLSGGPQDEQYF.

This chain uses TRBV7-9 with TRBJ1-2; tentatively, D is TRBD1 (5 bases). CDR3 size: 17 residues. The V gene lost 4 bases and the J gene lost 1 base, with 19 bases spanning the gap. Germline V gene data show CDR1 as SEHNR and CDR2 as FQNEAQ (reference sequence). The CDR3 DNA reads as TGTGCCAGCAGCTCTAGCCTCCTTGGACAAATTAACTATGGCTACACCTTC. Translated: CASSSSLLGQINYGYTF.

The gene calls are TRBV7-6 and TRBJ1-3; no reliable D call. The V end was cut by 1 base, the J end by 4 bases, with 8 bases between. The CDR3 consists of 14 residues. Germline values: CDR1 SGHVS, CDR2 FNYEAQ. The CDR3 bases are TGTGCCAGCAGCTTAGGATCTGCCGGAAACACCATATATTTT. It encodes CASSLGSAGNTIYF.

J is TRBJ2-7 and V is TRBV2, with TRBD1 identical over 7 bases. Germline loops: CDR1 SNHLY, CDR2 FYNNEI. This CDR3 contains 15 residues. Trimming cost V 6 bases and J 1 base; bases outside gene matches: 9. The CDR3 DNA follows: TGTGCCAGCAGCCAAGACAGGGATCCTTCCTACGAGCAGTACTTC. It is translated as CASSQDRDPSYEQYF.

This chain links TRBV19 with TRBJ2-5; the D gene could be TRBD1 or TRBD2 (5 bases each). Germline CDR1 LNHDA, CDR2 SQIVND (reference sequence). The V end was cut by 4 bases, the J end by 4 bases, with 19 bases between. This CDR3 is built from 16 residues. The CDR3 sequence is CASSRERPGPLETQYF. CDR3 bases: TGTGCCAGTAGTAGAGAAAGACCGGGACCTTTAGAGACCCAGTACTTC.

J is TRBJ2-7 and V is TRBV6-1; D may be TRBD1 or TRBD2 (5 bases each). The CDR3 extends over 13 amino acids. V was cut by 6 bases and J by 3 bases, with 12 bases left in between. From germline, CDR1 is MNHNS and CDR2 SASEGT. The CDR3 DNA follows: TGTGCCAGCAGCCGGGACGGAGACTACGAGCAGTACTTC. It encodes CASSRDGDYEQYF.

The rearrangement joins TRBV2 to TRBJ2-3; D is unclear. From germline, CDR1 is SNHLY and CDR2 FYNNEI. CDR3 length: 10 residues. This chain's CDR3 is CAGGKDTQYF. The CDR3 nucleotides are TGTGCGGGTGGGAAGGATACGCAGTATTTT. Full variable domain (remainder filled in from reference TRBV2 and TRBJ2-3): EPEVTQTPSHQVTQMGQEVILRCVPISNHLYFYWYRQILGQKVEFLVSFYNNEISEKSEIFDDQFSVERPDGSNFTLKIRSTKLEDSAMYFCAGGKDTQYFGPGTRLTVL.

This clonotype is labeled as medium-sized. The V and J genes are TRBV19 and TRBJ1-2; 8 positions agree with TRBD1. CDR1 and CDR2 from the germline V gene are LNHDA and SQIVND (reference sequence). CDR3 length equals 14 residues. V lost 6 bases, J lost 5 bases, and 8 bases stayed unmatched. The CDR3 DNA reads as TGTGCCAGTAGGAGACAGGGGTTTCGGTATGGCTACACCTTC. Translation gives CASRRQGFRYGYTF.

This clonotype has just one count. The chain uses TRBV5-4 and TRBJ2-7, with D perhaps TRBD2 (7 bases). The V and J ends lost 2 bases and 7 bases respectively, with 13 bases between them. The CDR3 runs to 13 residues. Germline V lookup: CDR1 SGHNT, CDR2 YYREEE (reference sequence). The CDR3 DNA reads TGTGCCAGCAGCTTCGCGGGGGCCGATGAGCAGTACTTC. This translates into CASSFAGADEQYF.

This clonotype turned up a few times. The chain has TRBV2 and TRBJ1-1; 11 positions agree with TRBD1. Germline values: CDR1 SNHLY, CDR2 FYNNEI. The CDR3 extends over 14 amino acids. J was trimmed by 4 bases and V by 7 bases; bases with no gene match: 5. CDR3 sequence: CASTGTGGLTEAFF. The CDR3 region has the DNA TGTGCCAGCACCGGGACAGGGGGTCTCACTGAAGCTTTCTTT. Looking up the rest from reference TRBV2 and TRBJ1-1 gives the full variable domain: EPEVTQTPSHQVTQMGQEVILRCVPISNHLYFYWYRQILGQKVEFLVSFYNNEISEKSEIFDDQFSVERPDGSNFTLKIRSTKLEDSAMYFCASTGTGGLTEAFFGQGTRLTVV.

This chain connects TRBV5-4 to TRBJ1-1, with D possibly TRBD1 on 6 matching bases. There are 15 residues in the CDR3. CDR1 and CDR2 (germline): SGHNT, YYREEE (reference sequence). The V and J ends lost 4 bases and 4 bases respectively, with 17 bases between them. The CDR3 loop is CASSPAGGRITEAFF. Written as DNA, the CDR3 is TGTGCCAGCAGCCCGGCCGGGGGGCGCATCACTGAAGCTTTCTTT.

This chain connects TRBV19 to TRBJ1-5, with 11 bases identical to TRBD1. The CDR3 is made up of 16 amino acids. The V gene's germline CDR1 is LNHDA and CDR2 SQIVND (reference sequence). With 10 bases clipped from V and 1 base from J, the junction kept 9 bases outside the gene matches. CDR3 region: CATGTGGMRSNQPQHF. DNA of the CDR3: TGTGCCACAGGGACAGGGGGAATGCGAAGCAATCAGCCCCAGCATTTT.